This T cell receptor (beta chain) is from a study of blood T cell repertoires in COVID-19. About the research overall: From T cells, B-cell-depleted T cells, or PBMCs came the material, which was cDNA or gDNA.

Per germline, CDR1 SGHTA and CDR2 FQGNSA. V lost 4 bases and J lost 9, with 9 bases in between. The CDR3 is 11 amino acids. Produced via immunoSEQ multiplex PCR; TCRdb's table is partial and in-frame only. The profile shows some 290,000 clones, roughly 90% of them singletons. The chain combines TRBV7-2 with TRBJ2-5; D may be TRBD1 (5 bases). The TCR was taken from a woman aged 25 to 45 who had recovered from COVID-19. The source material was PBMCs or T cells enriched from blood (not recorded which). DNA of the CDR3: TGTGCCAGCAGCTCAGGGAAGGCCCAGTACTTC. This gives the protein CASSSGKAQYF.